This T cell receptor beta chain was recorded in a study of regulatory and conventional T cells in RAG deficiency. Study-level results: Omenn patients showed >80% Treg-Tconv overlap and shorter CDR3 lengths.

Sequencing was performed with immunoSEQ multiplex PCR; in TCRdb, only in-frame clones are kept and a portion is missing. The repertoire has 21,000 or so clones, approximately 93% of them found once; the top ten carry around 0.73%. Trimming shortened V by 7 bases and J by 7 bases, and 11 bases separated the two germline ends. The CDR3 is made up of 12 amino acids. Germline V gene data show CDR1 as MNHNS and CDR2 as SASEGT. Genomic DNA came from blood conventional CD4+ T cells gated CD25-low CD127-high. Details on this clone: Its antigen is not identified.

This same sample was also taken into another study, of regulatory T cells. This second study says: Primers: 52 TRBV forward and 13 TRBJ reverse.

The rearrangement uses TRBV6-1 and TRBJ1-5; D remains ambiguous. Sequenced sample: CD4+ T cells sorted from blood. The receptor's source is a human donor in good health. The chain's CDR3 is CASNWGQQPQHF. In DNA form, the CDR3 reads TGTGCCAGCAACTGGGGTCAGCAGCCCCAGCATTTT.